This passage covers 16 T cell receptor beta chains from one sample sequenced in a study of T cell responses to AZD1222 COVID-19 vaccine. Repertoires were generated with immunoSEQ multiplex PCR, while TCRdb's copy carries only in-frame clones and drops some. The sample contains about 130,000 clones, roughly 93% of which appear only once. The source was peripheral blood, collected 28 days after the second AZD1222 dose. These receptors were collected from an adult who received the AZD1222 COVID-19 vaccine.

The V call is TRBV5-4, the J call TRBJ1-3; perhaps TRBD1 as D (6 bases). The V gene's germline CDR1 is SGHNT and CDR2 YYREEE (reference sequence). The CDR3 is made up of 15 amino acids. Trimming shortened V by 2 bases and J by 3 bases, and 12 bases separated the two germline ends. Here the CDR3 reads CASSLQGVGGNTIYF. In nucleotides, the CDR3 is TGTGCCAGCAGCTTACAGGGTGTCGGTGGAAACACCATATATTTT.

V is TRBV12-3 or TRBV12-4 and J is TRBJ1-5; possible D gene TRBD1, 5 bases. V was shortened by 5 bases and J by 6 bases, with 8 bases between the two germline ends. CDR3 size: 12 residues. CDR3 loop: CASSLDSQPQHF. The CDR3 coding sequence is TGTGCCAGCAGTCTAGACAGTCAGCCCCAGCATTTT.

The chain uses TRBV7-3 and TRBJ2-5, with D tentatively TRBD1 (5 bases). V was pared by 0 bases and J by 4 bases, with 9 bases between. From germline, CDR1 is SGHTA and CDR2 FQGTGA. There are 14 residues in the CDR3. This CDR3 reads CASSLTVTAETQYF. CDR3 bases: TGTGCCAGCAGCTTAACGGTGACAGCAGAGACCCAGTACTTC.

This clone showed up just a few times. V and J are TRBV7-9 and TRBJ1-4; no definite D call. Germline V gene sequence: CDR1 SEHNR, CDR2 FQNEAQ (reference sequence). The CDR3 length is 14 residues. Between the trimmed V and J ends, which lost 5 bases and 0 bases, there was a span of 7 bases. The DNA for the CDR3 is TGTGCCAGCAGCCAGTACACAACTAATGAAAAACTGTTTTTT. It yields the protein CASSQYTTNEKLFF.

The chain links TRBV6-4 to TRBJ1-1; D might be TRBD1 (5 bases). The CDR3 covers 14 residues. Trimming took off 6 bases at V and 3 bases at J, with 14 bases between the two ends. Germline-derived CDR1 and CDR2 are MRHNA and SNTAGT. As DNA, the CDR3 is TGTGCCAGCAGAAGGGGACCGTTGGACACTGAAGCTTTCTTT. This encodes CASRRGPLDTEAFF.

The V and J genes are TRBV30 and TRBJ1-5, with D perhaps TRBD1 (6 bases). This CDR3 is 15 amino acids long. Germline assignment: CDR1 GTSNPN and CDR2 SVGIG (reference sequence). Trimming removed 2 bases from V and 5 bases from J, with 16 bases in between. The CDR3 protein is CAWSPRGHGYQPQHF. The DNA of the CDR3 is TGTGCCTGGAGTCCTCGGGGGCATGGCTATCAGCCCCAGCATTTT.

The chain has TRBV7-2 and TRBJ2-3, with 7 nucleotides matching TRBD2. The germline gives CDR1 SGHTA, CDR2 FQGNSA. CDR3 length: 15 amino acids. Trimming removed 5 bases from V and 5 bases from J; junction bases left unmatched: 10. The CDR3 loop reads CASSQRWGRVDTQYF. CDR3 sequence (DNA): TGTGCCAGCAGCCAACGCTGGGGGAGGGTAGATACGCAGTATTTT.

The rearrangement joins TRBV7-9 to TRBJ2-7; D is possibly TRBD2 (5 bases). V was clipped by 3 bases and J by 3 bases, with 6 bases between them. CDR3 length: 12 residues. Germline CDR1 SEHNR, CDR2 FQNEAQ (reference sequence). The CDR3 DNA reads as TGTGCCAGCAGCTTGGGAGACTACGAGCAGTACTTC. Protein: CASSLGDYEQYF.

V gene TRBV27 combines with J gene TRBJ2-3; 9 positions match TRBD1. From germline, CDR1 is MNHEY and CDR2 SMNVEV (reference sequence). V shed 4 bases, J shed 3 bases, and the junction held 11 bases outside the gene matches. The length of the CDR3 is 17 residues. Here the CDR3 DNA reads TGTGCCAGCAGTTCCCCCGGCCGGGACAGGGTAACAGATACGCAGTATTTT. It is translated as CASSSPGRDRVTDTQYF.

The chain joins TRBV28 to TRBJ1-4; D is possibly TRBD1 (6 bases). Per the germline V gene, CDR1 is MDHEN and CDR2 is SYDVKM. The CDR3 contains 15 residues. The germline V and J ends were trimmed by 5 bases and 2 bases, with 12 bases remaining between them. DNA of the CDR3: TGTGCCAGCAGTCCGGGGGCTGCGACTAATGAAAAACTGTTTTTT. Translated: CASSPGAATNEKLFF.

The rearrangement joins TRBV2 to TRBJ2-5, with D possibly being TRBD1 or TRBD2 (7 bases each). V dropped 5 bases and J dropped 4 bases, with 14 bases sitting between them. Germline CDR1 is SNHLY and CDR2 is FYNNEI. CDR3 size: 14 residues. CDR3 DNA: TGTGCCAGCAGTCCTTGGGAGGGGGCAGAGACCCAGTACTTC. Amino acids: CASSPWEGAETQYF.

The chain joins TRBV19 to TRBJ2-7; the D gene is possibly TRBD1 (6 bases). This CDR3 contains 14 residues. CDR1 LNHDA and CDR2 SQIVND come from the germline V gene (reference sequence). V was cut by 4 bases and J by 5 bases, with 15 bases left in between. CDR3 sequence reads: CASSSRWQGNEQYF. Written as DNA, the CDR3 is TGTGCCAGTAGTAGCCGGTGGCAGGGGAACGAGCAGTACTTC.

The V call is TRBV13, the J call TRBJ1-2; possibly TRBD1 for D (5 bases). The germline V gene has CDR1 PRHDT and CDR2 FYEKMQ (reference sequence). V was clipped by 5 bases and J by 6 bases, with 16 bases between them. The CDR3 consists of 14 residues. The CDR3 reads CASSLKGLLHGYTF. CDR3 coding DNA: TGTGCCAGCAGCCTAAAGGGACTTCTTCATGGCTACACCTTC. The variable domain in full, with the rest retrieved from reference TRBV13 and TRBJ1-2, is AAGVIQSPRHLIKEKRETATLKCYPIPRHDTVYWYQQGPGQDPQFLISFYEKMQSDKGSIPDRFSAQQFSDYHSELNMSSLELGDSALYFCASSLKGLLHGYTFGSGTRLTVV.

This rearrangement joins TRBV27 to TRBJ2-1; 7 bases are a match to TRBD1. The V segment lost 6 bases and the J segment 9 bases; nucleotides outside the gene matches: 11. This CDR3 has 14 residues. CDR1 and CDR2 from the germline V gene are MNHEY and SMNVEV (reference sequence). The CDR3 spells CASRSVGGPFEQFF. CDR3 nucleotides: TGTGCCAGCAGATCCGTAGGGGGCCCGTTTGAGCAGTTCTTC.

The genes are TRBV28 and TRBJ1-2; 7 bases agree with TRBD1. J lost 8 bases, V lost 5 bases, and 11 bases had no gene match. The germline V gene has CDR1 MDHEN and CDR2 SYDVKM. CDR3 size: 14 residues. The CDR3 DNA follows: TGTGCCAGCAGTCCAGGCAGGGGGGTGAAAGGCTACACCTTC. It translates to CASSPGRGVKGYTF.

This chain joins TRBV20-1 and TRBJ2-5, with D unresolved. Per germline, CDR1 DFQATT and CDR2 SNEGSKA (reference sequence). The CDR3 is 13 amino acids. V dropped 3 bases and J dropped 2 bases, with 10 bases sitting between them. In DNA, the CDR3 is TGCAGTGCTAGTGATAGAATACAAGAGACCCAGTACTTC. Protein product: CSASDRIQETQYF.